This paragraph covers one T cell receptor beta chain sequence. These data originate in a study of blood T cell repertoires in COVID-19. Study information: Acute-phase and convalescent COVID-19 samples originated in the United States, Italy and Spain.

Assay: immunoSEQ multiplex PCR; the TCRdb copy retains only in-frame clones and omits some. The data show around 470,000 clones, approximately 89% seen once. The V and J ends lost 5 bases and 9 bases, in that order; junction bases with no gene match: 9. Looked up from germline, CDR1 is LGHDT and CDR2 is YNNKEL (reference sequence). The CDR3 spans 16 residues. The J gene is TRBJ2-3, the V gene TRBV3-1 (or the pseudogene TRBV3-2); 15 positions match TRBD2. The clonotype originates from a man between 18 and 29 years old with COVID-19, enrolled during active disease. What was sequenced was peripheral blood. The CDR3 nucleotides read TGTGCCAGCAGCTCCCGGACTAGCGGGGGGGTAGGGACGCAGTATTTT. This encodes CASSSRTSGGVGTQYF.